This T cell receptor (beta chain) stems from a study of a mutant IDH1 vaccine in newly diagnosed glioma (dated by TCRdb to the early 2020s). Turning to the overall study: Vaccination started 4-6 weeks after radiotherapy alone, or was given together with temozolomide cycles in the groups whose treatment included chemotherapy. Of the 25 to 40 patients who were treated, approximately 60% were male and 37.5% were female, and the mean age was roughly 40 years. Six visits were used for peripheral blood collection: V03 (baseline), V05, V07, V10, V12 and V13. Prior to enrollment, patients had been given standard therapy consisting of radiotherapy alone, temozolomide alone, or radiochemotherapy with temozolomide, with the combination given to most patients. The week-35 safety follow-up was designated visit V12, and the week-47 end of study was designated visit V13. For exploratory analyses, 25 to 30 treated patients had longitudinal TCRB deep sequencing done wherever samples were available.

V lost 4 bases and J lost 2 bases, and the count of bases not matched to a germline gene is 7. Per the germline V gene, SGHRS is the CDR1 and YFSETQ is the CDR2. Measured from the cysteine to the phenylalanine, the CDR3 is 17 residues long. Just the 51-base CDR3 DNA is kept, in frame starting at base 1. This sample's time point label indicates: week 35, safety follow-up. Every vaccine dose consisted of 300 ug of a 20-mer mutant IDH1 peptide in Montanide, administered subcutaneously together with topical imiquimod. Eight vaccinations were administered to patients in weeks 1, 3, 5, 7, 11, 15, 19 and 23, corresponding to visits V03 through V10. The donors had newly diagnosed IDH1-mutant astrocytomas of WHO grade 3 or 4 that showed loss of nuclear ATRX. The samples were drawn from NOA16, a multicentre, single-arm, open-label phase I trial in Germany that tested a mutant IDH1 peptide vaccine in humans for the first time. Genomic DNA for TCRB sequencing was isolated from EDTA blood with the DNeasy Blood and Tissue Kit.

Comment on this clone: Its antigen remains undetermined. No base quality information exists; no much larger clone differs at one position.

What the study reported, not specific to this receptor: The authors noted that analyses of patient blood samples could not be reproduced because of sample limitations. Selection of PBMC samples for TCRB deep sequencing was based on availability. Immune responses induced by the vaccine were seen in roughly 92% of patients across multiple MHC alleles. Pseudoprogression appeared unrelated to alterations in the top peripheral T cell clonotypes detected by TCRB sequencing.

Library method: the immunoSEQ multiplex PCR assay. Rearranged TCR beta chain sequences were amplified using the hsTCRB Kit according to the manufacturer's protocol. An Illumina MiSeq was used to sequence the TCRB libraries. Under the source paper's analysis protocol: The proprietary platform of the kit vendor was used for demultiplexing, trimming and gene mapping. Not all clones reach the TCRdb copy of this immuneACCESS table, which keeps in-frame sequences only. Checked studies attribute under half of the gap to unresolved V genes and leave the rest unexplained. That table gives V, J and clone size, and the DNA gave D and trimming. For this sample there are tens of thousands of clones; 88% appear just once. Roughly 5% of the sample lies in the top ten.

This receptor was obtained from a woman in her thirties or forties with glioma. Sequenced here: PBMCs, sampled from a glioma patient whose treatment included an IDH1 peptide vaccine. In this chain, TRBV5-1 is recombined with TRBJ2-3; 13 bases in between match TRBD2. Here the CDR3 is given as CASSLWTSGGSTDTQYF. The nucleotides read TGCGCCAGCAGCCTTTGGACTAGCGGGGGTTCCACAGATACGCAGTATTTT.